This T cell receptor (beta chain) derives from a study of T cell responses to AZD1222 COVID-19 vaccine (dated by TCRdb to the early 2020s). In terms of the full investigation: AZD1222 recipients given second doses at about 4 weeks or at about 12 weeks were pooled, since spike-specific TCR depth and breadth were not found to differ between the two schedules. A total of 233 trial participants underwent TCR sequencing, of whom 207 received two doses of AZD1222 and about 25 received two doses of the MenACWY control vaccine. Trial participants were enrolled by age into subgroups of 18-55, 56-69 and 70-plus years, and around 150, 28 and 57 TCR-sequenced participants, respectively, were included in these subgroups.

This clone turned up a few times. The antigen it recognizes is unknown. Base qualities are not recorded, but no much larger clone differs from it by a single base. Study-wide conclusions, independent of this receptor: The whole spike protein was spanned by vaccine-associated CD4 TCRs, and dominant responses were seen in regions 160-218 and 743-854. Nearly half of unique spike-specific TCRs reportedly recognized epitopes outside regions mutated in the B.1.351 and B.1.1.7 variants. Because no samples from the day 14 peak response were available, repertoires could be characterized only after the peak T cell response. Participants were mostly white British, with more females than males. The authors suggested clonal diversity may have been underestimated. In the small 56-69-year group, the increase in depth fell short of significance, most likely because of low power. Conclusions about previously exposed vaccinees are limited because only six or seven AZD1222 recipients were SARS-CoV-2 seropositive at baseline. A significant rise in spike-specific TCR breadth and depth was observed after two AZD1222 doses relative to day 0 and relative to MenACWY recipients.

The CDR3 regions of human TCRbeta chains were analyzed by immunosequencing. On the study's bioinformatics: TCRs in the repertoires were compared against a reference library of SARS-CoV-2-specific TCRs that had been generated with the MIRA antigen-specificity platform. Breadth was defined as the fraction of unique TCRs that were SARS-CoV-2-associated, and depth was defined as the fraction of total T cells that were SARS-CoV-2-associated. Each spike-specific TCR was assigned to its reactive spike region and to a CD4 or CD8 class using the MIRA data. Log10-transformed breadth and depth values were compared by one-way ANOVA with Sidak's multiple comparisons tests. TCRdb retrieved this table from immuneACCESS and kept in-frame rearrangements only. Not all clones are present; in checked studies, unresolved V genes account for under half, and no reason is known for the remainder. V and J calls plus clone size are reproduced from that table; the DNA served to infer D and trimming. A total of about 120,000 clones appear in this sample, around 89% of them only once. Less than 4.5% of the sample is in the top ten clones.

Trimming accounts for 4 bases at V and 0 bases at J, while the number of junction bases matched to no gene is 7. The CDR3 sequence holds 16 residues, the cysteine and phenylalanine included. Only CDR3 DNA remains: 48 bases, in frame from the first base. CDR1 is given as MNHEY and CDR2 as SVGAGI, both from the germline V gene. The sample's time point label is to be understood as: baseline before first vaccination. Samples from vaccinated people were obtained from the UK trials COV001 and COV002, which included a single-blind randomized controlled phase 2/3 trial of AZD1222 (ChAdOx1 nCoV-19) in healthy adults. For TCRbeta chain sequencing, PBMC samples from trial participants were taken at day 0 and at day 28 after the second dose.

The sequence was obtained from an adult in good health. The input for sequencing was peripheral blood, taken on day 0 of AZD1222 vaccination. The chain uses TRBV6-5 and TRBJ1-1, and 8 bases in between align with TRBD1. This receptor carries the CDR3 CASSFNPGQVNTEAFF. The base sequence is TGTGCCAGCAGTTTCAATCCGGGACAGGTGAACACTGAAGCTTTCTTT.